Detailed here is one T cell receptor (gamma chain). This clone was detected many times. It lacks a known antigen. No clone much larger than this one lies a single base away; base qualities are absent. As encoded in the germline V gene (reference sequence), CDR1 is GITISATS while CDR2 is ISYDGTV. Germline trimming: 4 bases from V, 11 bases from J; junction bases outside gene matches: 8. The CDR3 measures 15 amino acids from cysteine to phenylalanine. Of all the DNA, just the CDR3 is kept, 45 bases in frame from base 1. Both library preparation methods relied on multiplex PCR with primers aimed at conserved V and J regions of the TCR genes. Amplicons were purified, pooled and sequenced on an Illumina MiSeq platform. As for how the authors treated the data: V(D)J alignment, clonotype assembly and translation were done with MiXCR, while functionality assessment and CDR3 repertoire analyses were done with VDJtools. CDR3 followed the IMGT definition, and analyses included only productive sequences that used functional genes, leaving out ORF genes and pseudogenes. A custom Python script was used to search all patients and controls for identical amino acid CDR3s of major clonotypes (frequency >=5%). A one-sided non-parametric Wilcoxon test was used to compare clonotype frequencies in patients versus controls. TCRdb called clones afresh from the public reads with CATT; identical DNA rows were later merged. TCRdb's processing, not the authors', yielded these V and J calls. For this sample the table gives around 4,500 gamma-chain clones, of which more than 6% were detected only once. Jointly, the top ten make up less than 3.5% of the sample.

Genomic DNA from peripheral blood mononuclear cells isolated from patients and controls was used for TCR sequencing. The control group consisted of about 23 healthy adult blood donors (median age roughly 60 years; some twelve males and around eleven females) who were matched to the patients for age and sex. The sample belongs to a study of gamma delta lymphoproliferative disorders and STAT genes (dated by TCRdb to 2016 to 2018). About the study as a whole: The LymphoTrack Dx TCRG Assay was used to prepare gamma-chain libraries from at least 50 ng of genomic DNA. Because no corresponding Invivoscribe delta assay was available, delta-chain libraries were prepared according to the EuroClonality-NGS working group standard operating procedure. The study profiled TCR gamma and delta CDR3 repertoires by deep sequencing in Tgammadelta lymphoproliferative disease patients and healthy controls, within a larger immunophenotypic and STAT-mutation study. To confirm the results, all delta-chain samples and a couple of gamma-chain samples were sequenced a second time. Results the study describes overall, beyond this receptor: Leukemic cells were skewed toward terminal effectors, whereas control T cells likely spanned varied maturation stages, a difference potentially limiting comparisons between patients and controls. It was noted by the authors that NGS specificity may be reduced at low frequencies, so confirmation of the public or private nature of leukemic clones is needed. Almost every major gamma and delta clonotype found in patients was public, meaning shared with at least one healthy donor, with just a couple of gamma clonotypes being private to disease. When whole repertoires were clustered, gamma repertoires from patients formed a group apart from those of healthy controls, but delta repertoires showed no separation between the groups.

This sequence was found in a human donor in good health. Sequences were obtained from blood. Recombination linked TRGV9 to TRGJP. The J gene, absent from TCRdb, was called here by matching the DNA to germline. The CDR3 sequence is CALWDPQMGKKIKVF. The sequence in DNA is TGTGCCTTGTGGGACCCCCAGATGGGCAAAAAAATCAAGGTATTT.